Listed below are T cell receptor beta chains from one sample, sequenced in a study of a mutant IDH1 vaccine in newly diagnosed glioma. No antigen is known for these receptors. The protocol was immunoSEQ multiplex PCR, while the TCRdb copy is restricted to in-frame clones and leaves out a portion. The table includes over 40,000 clones, approximately 92% detected once. The sequences come from PBMCs, collected from a glioma patient whose treatment included an IDH1 peptide vaccine. The receptors were sampled from a man in his forties with glioma. The CDR3 runs from the conserved cysteine through the conserved F or W. The D gene is left open where the match is weak. Clone size appears in some rows only: once, few, many, or a class for an expanded clone.

V	size	J	D	DNA	CDR3
TRBV5-4	NA	TRBJ2-5	TRBD1	TGTGCCAGCAGCCCTACAGGGGGAGTTCGGGAGACCCAGTACTTC	CASSPTGGVRETQYF
TRBV25-1	NA	TRBJ2-3	NA	TGTGCCAGCAGTGGCCCGGGTGTGGTCAACACAGATACGCAGTATTTT	CASSGPGVVNTDTQYF
TRBV5-1	NA	TRBJ2-3	TRBD2	TGCGCCAGCAGCACAATAGCGGGAGTAGATACGCAGTATTTT	CASSTIAGVDTQYF
TRBV14	few	TRBJ2-3	NA	TGTGCCAGCAGCCAAGAGTTATTCCTACCGCAGTATTTT	CASSQELFLPQYF
TRBV12-5	NA	TRBJ2-2	NA	TGTGCTAGTGGTTTGGTAACAGGCAGAAACACCGGGGAGCTGTTTTTT	CASGLVTGRNTGELFF
TRBV6-1	NA	TRBJ2-7	TRBD1	TGTGCCAGCAGTGAAAAAGAAGGGACAGGGGGCTACGAGCAGTACTTC	CASSEKEGTGGYEQYF
TRBV6-5	NA	TRBJ2-7	NA	TGTGCCAGCAGTTACAGGGAGACCTACGAGCAGTACTTC	CASSYRETYEQYF
TRBV11-2	few	TRBJ2-2	NA	TGTGCCAGCAGCTTAGTAACGGCAACGGGCGGGGAGCTGTTTTTT	CASSLVTATGGELFF
TRBV2	NA	TRBJ2-2	NA	TGTGCCAGCACTGGGACTCAGACCGGGGAGCTGTTTTTT	CASTGTQTGELFF
TRBV19	once	TRBJ2-1	TRBD2	TGTGCCAGTAGTTCCCAGCGGGGGCGGGGTGAGCAGTTCTTC	CASSSQRGRGEQFF
TRBV11-2	NA	TRBJ1-6	NA	TGTGCCAGCAGCTTTAAGGGCTCCTATAATTCACCCCTCCACTTT	CASSFKGSYNSPLHF
TRBV19	NA	TRBJ2-1	TRBD1	TGTGCCAGTAGTACCAAACTAGGACAGGGCGAGCAGTTCTTC	CASSTKLGQGEQFF
TRBV5-5	few	TRBJ1-4	NA	TGTGCCAGCAGCCTCTCCCCCGACAGAAATGAAAAACTGTTTTTT	CASSLSPDRNEKLFF
TRBV29-1	NA	TRBJ2-3	TRBD1	TGCAGCGTTGGTGGTCGGCCAGGGGGCGGGGCAGATACGCAGTATTTT	CSVGGRPGGGADTQYF
TRBV11-3	NA	TRBJ1-1	TRBD1	TGTGCCAGCAGCGGAGGGACAGCCCTGGACGCTTTCTTT	CASSGGTALDAFF
TRBV6-1	NA	TRBJ1-1	NA	TGTGCCAGCAGTGAAGTTCTGGGGAACACTGAAGCTTTCTTT	CASSEVLGNTEAFF
TRBV9	NA	TRBJ1-2	NA	TGTGCCAGCAATCGGTCCGGTCGGCATGACTACACCTTC	CASNRSGRHDYTF
TRBV19	NA	TRBJ2-1	TRBD2	TGTGCCAGTAGTATCTCCGCTAGCGGGAGAGGAAATGAGCAGTTCTTC	CASSISASGRGNEQFF
TRBV5-1	NA	TRBJ1-1	TRBD1	TGCGCCAGCAGTCAAGAGGGACAGCTTATGAACACTGAAGCTTTCTTT	CASSQEGQLMNTEAFF
TRBV6-5	NA	TRBJ2-1	NA	TGTGCCAGCAGTTACCCGGGGGTGTCCTACAATGAGCAGTTCTTC	CASSYPGVSYNEQFF
TRBV2	NA	TRBJ2-3	NA	TGTGCCAGCAGTGGGGACTTAGGAGATACGCAGTATTTT	CASSGDLGDTQYF
TRBV10-3	NA	TRBJ2-3	NA	TGTGCCATCAGAAAAGAGGAAGGTATTGATACGCAGTATTTT	CAIRKEEGIDTQYF
TRBV18	once	TRBJ2-7	TRBD1	TGTGCCAGCTCACTACAGGGGTCGACCTCCTACGAGCAGTACTTC	CASSLQGSTSYEQYF
TRBV2	NA	TRBJ2-4	NA	TGTGCCAGCAGTGATGGGGGCGGGACCCTAGCCAAAAACATTCAGTACTTC	CASSDGGGTLAKNIQYF
TRBV5-4	NA	TRBJ1-1	NA	TGTGCCAGCAGCCGAGCCACAGGTGTGAACACTGAAGCTTTCTTT	CASSRATGVNTEAFF
TRBV28	medium-sized	TRBJ2-1	NA	TGTGCCAGCAAGACAGCGGGCTCCTACAATGAGCAGTTCTTC	CASKTAGSYNEQFF
TRBV5-1	NA	TRBJ1-2	NA	TGCGCCAGCAGCTTGGGGTCAGAAGATGGCTACACCTTC	CASSLGSEDGYTF
TRBV2	NA	TRBJ1-5	NA	TGTGCCAGCACCTCCTGGCGCAGAGATAATCAGCCCCAGCATTTT	CASTSWRRDNQPQHF
TRBV2	NA	TRBJ2-5	NA	TGTGCCAGCAGTCGGCATTCGGCGGGAGAGACCCAGTACTTC	CASSRHSAGETQYF
TRBV28	NA	TRBJ2-4	TRBD1	TGTGCCAGCAGTCCGGGACAGGGGCAACCCCTAGCCAAAAACATTCAGTACTTC	CASSPGQGQPLAKNIQYF
TRBV12-5	once	TRBJ2-5	TRBD2	TGTGCTAGTGGTTTGGTACTAGGCCTAGCGGAAGAGGTGACCCAGTACTTC	CASGLVLGLAEEVTQYF
TRBV5-4	medium-sized	TRBJ1-1	NA	TGTGCCAGCAGCCGCGAGAATACAGGAGGGCACACTGAAGCTTTCTTT	CASSRENTGGHTEAFF
TRBV9	once	TRBJ1-3	NA	TGTGCCAGCAGCCCCCGGGAGGATACAGGAAACACCATATATTTT	CASSPREDTGNTIYF
TRBV28	NA	TRBJ2-6	NA	TGTGCCAGCAGTTTAGATGGGTTATCCGGGGCCAACGTCCTGACTTTC	CASSLDGLSGANVLTF
TRBV29-1	NA	TRBJ1-6	TRBD1	TGCAGCGTGGGACAGGGGAATAATTCACCCCTCCACTTT	CSVGQGNNSPLHF
TRBV4-3	few	TRBJ2-7	TRBD1	TGCGCCAGCAGCCATGACCCCCCGGGACAGGGGTTAGACGAGCAGTACTTC	CASSHDPPGQGLDEQYF
TRBV5-4	NA	TRBJ2-5	TRBD2	TGTGCCAGCAGCTTGAAACTAGCGCAAGAGACCCAGTACTTC	CASSLKLAQETQYF
TRBV6-1	once	TRBJ2-7	TRBD2	TGTGCCAGCAGCCCGGGACTAGCGTTGTACGAGCAGTACTTC	CASSPGLALYEQYF
TRBV9	NA	TRBJ2-6	NA	TGTGCCAGCAGCGTATTGGGAACCAGCTCTGGGGCCAACGTCCTGACTTTC	CASSVLGTSSGANVLTF
TRBV27	NA	TRBJ2-2	NA	TGTGCCAGCAGTTTTGACTACAGGGCTGGCACCGGGGAGCTGTTTTTT	CASSFDYRAGTGELFF
TRBV5-1	NA	TRBJ1-6	NA	TGCGCCAGCAGCGAACAGACGGGGAATTCACCCCTCCACTTT	CASSEQTGNSPLHF
TRBV28	NA	TRBJ1-2	NA	TGTGCCAGCACCTCTGGAGTGACCGGGACATACTATGGCTACACCTTC	CASTSGVTGTYYGYTF
TRBV18	NA	TRBJ2-7	TRBD1	TGTGCCAGCTCAGTTAGACAGGGGACCGCTCGGGACGAGCAGTACTTC	CASSVRQGTARDEQYF
TRBV27	few	TRBJ2-3	TRBD2	TGTGCCAGCAGTTTGGGGGGACTAGCGGGCGTGGGACGCACAGATACGCAGTATTTT	CASSLGGLAGVGRTDTQYF
TRBV9	NA	TRBJ1-2	NA	TGTGCCAGCAGCGGAAACTATGGCTACACCTTC	CASSGNYGYTF
TRBV7-2	NA	TRBJ2-1	TRBD2	TGTGCCAGCAGCCCCCGGGGGAGGGGAGCCTCTTACAATGAGCAGTTCTTC	CASSPRGRGASYNEQFF
TRBV19	NA	TRBJ1-4	NA	TGTGCCAGTAGTATTAAGGGGACCAGGAAACTGTTTTTT	CASSIKGTRKLFF
TRBV11-2	NA	TRBJ2-2	NA	TGTGCCAGCAGCGGTCGGCTAGCACCTTACACCGGGGAGCTGTTTTTT	CASSGRLAPYTGELFF